The 18 T cell receptor beta chains below were found in one sample sequenced in a study of cytomegalovirus exposure and HLA in healthy donors. PCR primers comprised 60 Vbeta and 13 Jbeta primers. Some clones are missing from TCRdb's copy, which holds only in-frame ones; the method was immunoSEQ multiplex PCR. The table shows some 140,000 clones, with approximately 64% occurring only once. Sequenced: PBMCs. These receptors all come from a middle-aged woman in good health and CMV-seronegative.

This clone was seen only a few times. The V gene is TRBV7-9, the J gene TRBJ2-3; D might be TRBD2 (6 bases). CDR3 length: 15 residues. Germline loops: CDR1 SEHNR, CDR2 FQNEAQ (reference sequence). Trimming took 0 bases from V and 2 from J, leaving 9 bases between them. The CDR3 here is CASSLAGGYTDTQYF. CDR3 nucleotide sequence: TGTGCCAGCAGCTTAGCGGGGGGATACACAGATACGCAGTATTTT.

This clone was seen just once. V usage is TRBV6-4 and J usage is TRBJ2-3, with a possible D match to TRBD1 (5 bases). This CDR3 has 15 amino acids. Germline loops: CDR1 MRHNA, CDR2 SNTAGT. V dropped 0 bases and J dropped 2 bases, with 9 bases sitting between them. The CDR3 DNA reads TGTGCCAGCAGTGACTCGGCAGGGAACACAGATACGCAGTATTTT. Translated, it gives CASSDSAGNTDTQYF.

The chain carries TRBV5-6 and TRBJ1-4; 7 bases map to TRBD1. Per the germline V gene, CDR1 is SGHDT and CDR2 is YYEEEE. V shed 6 bases and J 4 bases; nucleotides not matched to a gene: 12. CDR3 length: 16 amino acids. DNA of the CDR3: TGTGCCAGCACCGTTGTCGGGGGACAGTTTAATGAAAAACTGTTTTTT. Translated: CASTVVGGQFNEKLFF.

The rearrangement uses TRBV7-2 and TRBJ2-7; the match to TRBD1 covers 9 bases. CDR3 length equals 15 residues. Looked up from germline, CDR1 is SGHTA and CDR2 is FQGNSA. The V segment lost 8 bases and the J segment 6 bases; nucleotides outside the gene matches: 14. CDR3 coding DNA: TGTGCCAGCCAACCTAATACAGGGGGCTATGGCGAGCAGTACTTC. Amino acid sequence: CASQPNTGGYGEQYF.

V and J are TRBV6-6 and TRBJ1-5; D is undetermined. Germline values: CDR1 MNHNY, CDR2 SVGAGI (reference sequence). Trimming cost V 6 bases and J 7 bases, with 13 bases left between them. This CDR3 comprises 13 residues. CDR3 DNA: TGTGCCAGCAGGTATCAATTAGAGCAGCCCCAGCATTTT. Its protein is CASRYQLEQPQHF.

This clone was counted between two and nine times. The chain employs TRBV2 and TRBJ2-3; D not certain. The germline gives CDR1 SNHLY, CDR2 FYNNEI. V gave up 4 bases and J gave up 1 base, with 9 bases separating them. The CDR3 loop spans 14 amino acids. CDR3 nucleotides: TGTGCCAGCAGTGTCGCTCTAGGCACAGATACGCAGTATTTT. Translation gives CASSVALGTDTQYF.

J is TRBJ2-3 and V is TRBV5-1; D unresolved. CDR1 and CDR2 (germline): SGHRS, YFSETQ. The CDR3 runs to 14 residues. With 0 bases removed from V and 6 bases from J, the gap between germline ends came to 11 bases. CDR3 region: CASSLAGATDTQYF. In nucleotides, the CDR3 is TGCGCCAGCAGCTTGGCAGGCGCCACGGATACGCAGTATTTT.

This chain uses TRBV6-1 with TRBJ1-5; D perhaps matches TRBD1 (6 bases). Germline V CDR1 and CDR2: MNHNS, SASEGT. CDR3 length: 15 amino acids. V dropped 6 bases and J dropped 4 bases, with 16 bases sitting between them. CDR3 sequence reads: CASSASGAYNQPQHF. CDR3 DNA sequence: TGTGCCAGCAGCGCATCAGGGGCCTATAATCAGCCCCAGCATTTT.

The gene calls are TRBV5-6 and TRBJ2-4, with 9 bases aligning to TRBD1. The germline gives CDR1 SGHDT, CDR2 YYEEEE. This CDR3 is 16 amino acids long. J gave up 0 bases and V 4 bases, and 5 bases lay outside the gene matches. The CDR3 DNA sequence: TGTGCCAGCAGCCGCGGACAGGGGCTAGCCAAAAACATTCAGTACTTC. Its translation is CASSRGQGLAKNIQYF.

The chain carries TRBV6-5 and TRBJ2-3; the match to TRBD2 covers 9 bases. Germline CDR1 reads MNHEY; CDR2 reads SVGAGI. The CDR3 runs 15 residues. V shed 7 bases, J shed 5 bases, and the junction held 10 bases outside the gene matches. CDR3 residues: CASNRRAGGQDTQYF. For the CDR3, the DNA is TGTGCCAGCAACCGCCGGGCGGGGGGGCAAGATACGCAGTATTTT.

The sample holds one count of this clone. The chain links TRBV27 to TRBJ2-3; 11 positions match TRBD2. Trimming took 8 bases from V and 0 from J; bases not matched to a gene: 13. The CDR3 contains 18 residues. Germline CDR1 is MNHEY and CDR2 is SMNVEV (reference sequence). CDR3 residues: CASGVLAGAGVSTDTQYF. CDR3 sequence (DNA): TGTGCCAGCGGGGTACTAGCGGGGGCCGGGGTAAGCACAGATACGCAGTATTTT.

The chain employs TRBV9 and TRBJ1-1; D call uncertain. V shed 2 bases and J shed 7 bases, with 12 bases lying between them. This CDR3 is built from 13 residues. CDR1 SGDLS and CDR2 YYNGEE come from the germline V gene. CDR3 protein: CASSVLVGGEAFF. The CDR3 DNA reads as TGTGCCAGCAGCGTCCTCGTCGGAGGTGAAGCTTTCTTT.

The chain recombines TRBV27 with TRBJ2-7, with D perhaps TRBD1 (6 bases). V was trimmed by 0 bases and J by 3 bases, leaving 9 bases between them. This CDR3 contains 14 residues. CDR1 MNHEY and CDR2 SMNVEV come from the germline V gene (reference sequence). CDR3 in amino acids: CASSLSTGSYEQYF. In nucleotides, the CDR3 is TGTGCCAGCAGTTTATCGACAGGTAGCTACGAGCAGTACTTC.

This sequence joins TRBV29-1 and TRBJ1-2; TRBD1 aligns across 12 bases. There are 14 residues in the CDR3. Trimming cost V 4 bases and J 4 bases; bases outside gene matches: 4. The germline CDR1 and CDR2 sequences are SQVTM and ANQGSEA. The CDR3: CSVVGTGGVYGYTF. The DNA for the CDR3 is TGCAGCGTTGTAGGGACAGGGGGCGTCTATGGCTACACCTTC.

The CDR3: CASSFGGFAEAFF. In DNA form, the CDR3 reads TGTGCCAGCAGCTTTGGGGGGTTCGCTGAAGCTTTCTTT. The chain has TRBV7-3 and TRBJ1-1, with D perhaps matching TRBD1 (5 bases). CDR1 SGHTA and CDR2 FQGTGA come from the germline V gene. The CDR3 is made up of 13 amino acids. V gave up 3 bases and J gave up 6 bases, with 11 bases separating them.

The J gene is TRBJ2-5, the V gene TRBV19; TRBD2 matches at 12 bases. CDR3 length equals 15 residues. Germline assignment: CDR1 LNHDA and CDR2 SQIVND (reference sequence). Trimming at V came to 1 base and at J to 5 bases, leaving 2 bases not matched to a gene. The CDR3 region is CASSIGLAGDETQYF. For the CDR3, the DNA is TGTGCCAGTAGTATAGGACTAGCGGGGGATGAGACCCAGTACTTC.

V gene TRBV30 combines with J gene TRBJ1-1, with D maybe TRBD1 (6 bases). Germline loops: CDR1 GTSNPN, CDR2 SVGIG (reference sequence). V lost 5 bases, J lost 3 bases, and 13 bases lay in between. CDR3 length equals 13 residues. The CDR3 nucleotides read TGTGCCTGGGACGACAGGTTGGACACTGAAGCTTTCTTT. Its protein product is CAWDDRLDTEAFF.

V and J are TRBV27 and TRBJ1-2; no clear D. V lost 7 bases and J lost 2, with 20 bases in between. Germline CDR1 is MNHEY and CDR2 is SMNVEV (reference sequence). The CDR3 covers 16 residues. The CDR3 loop is CASMFRFGPPNYGYTF. The DNA of the CDR3 is TGTGCCAGCATGTTCAGGTTCGGTCCTCCAAACTATGGCTACACCTTC.